This entry concerns a single TCR beta chain. Its cognate antigen is unknown. Both 60 Vbeta primers and 13 Jbeta primers went into the PCR. The repertoire was sequenced with immunoSEQ multiplex PCR; TCRdb's copy has only in-frame clones and lacks some. This table holds 100,000 to 150,000 clones, 75% to 90% found once. The data originate from a study of cytomegalovirus exposure and HLA in healthy donors. Study observations and caveats: CMV antigen specificity of a few CMV-associated chains was confirmed in vitro. Reportedly, TCR beta sequences accurately predicted HLA-A and HLA-B alleles in most subjects.

Germline-derived CDR1 and CDR2 are SGHNT and YENEEA. CDR3 size: 13 residues. V lost 3 bases and J 7 bases, leaving 13 bases between the germline ends. The chain uses TRBV11-3 and TRBJ2-7; D is unresolved. The sample consisted of PBMCs. The TCR comes from a woman aged 40 to 50 in good health and CMV-seropositive. The CDR3, as DNA: TGTGCCAGCAGCTTGGGTCCTACGAGGGAGCAGTACTTC. Translating gives CASSLGPTREQYF. Full variable domain (outside the CDR3, taken from reference TRBV11-3 and TRBJ2-7): EAGVVQSPRYKIIEKKQPVAFWCNPISGHNTLYWYLQNLGQGPELLIRYENEEAVDDSQLPKDRFSAERLKGVDSTLKIQPAELGDSAVYLCASSLGPTREQYFGPGTRLTVT.